This is a list of T cell receptor beta chains from one sample in a study of response to subunit inactivated influenza vaccine. MiXCR, applied by TCRdb to the RT-PCR reads, yields one record per CDR3 protein. The table lists hundreds of thousands of distinct CDR3 sequences, 10% to 15% of them singletons. Here the sequenced sample was PBMCs from blood, taken roughly 45 days after vaccination. These receptors all come from a man aged 50 to 60 who received an inactivated influenza vaccine. Both conserved end residues are part of each CDR3. Each record gives: D gene, clone size, V gene, J gene, CDR3 protein, CDR3 DNA. The D gene is left open where the match is weak. Rows give clone size only sometimes, using once, few, many, or a class for an expanded clone.

>.|many|TRBV29-1|TRBJ2-7
CSVERGHDSYEQYF
TGCAGCGTTGAGAGAGGACACGACTCCTACGAGCAGTACTTC
>.|many|TRBV12-3/TRBV12-4|TRBJ1-2
CASSAQGNYGYTF
TGTGCCAGCAGTGCCCAGGGTAACTATGGCTACACCTTC
>.|many|TRBV12-3/TRBV12-4|TRBJ1-6
CASSSTQPNSPLHF
TGTGCCAGCAGCAGTACACAGCCTAATTCACCCCTCCACTTT
>.|.|TRBV9|TRBJ2-3
CASSVELGADTQYF
TGTGCCAGCAGCGTAGAGCTAGGGGCAGATACGCAGTATTTT
>TRBD2|.|TRBV7-6|TRBJ2-4
CASSLDLAGGIKNIQYF
TGTGCCAGCAGCTTAGATCTAGCGGGAGGGATCAAAAACATTCAGTACTTC
>.|many|TRBV20-1|TRBJ1-5
CSVPENSNQPQHF
TGCAGTGTTCCCGAGAATAGCAATCAGCCCCAGCATTTT
>.|.|TRBV29-1|TRBJ1-6
CSVEVADNSPLHF
TGCAGCGTTGAAGTGGCAGATAATTCACCCCTCCACTTT
>TRBD1|few|TRBV7-2|TRBJ2-7
CASSLQGASSYEQYF
TGTGCCAGCAGCCTACAGGGGGCGAGCTCCTACGAGCAGTACTTC
>.|.|TRBV28|TRBJ2-1
CASSLLVLGRGESSYNEQFF
TGTGCCAGCAGTTTATTAGTTTTGGGTAGGGGCGAGAGCTCCTACAATGAGCAGTTCTTC
>.|few|TRBV25-1|TRBJ1-1
CASSSFGGSEAFF
TGTGCCAGCAGTTCATTTGGGGGCTCTGAAGCTTTCTTT
>.|.|TRBV18|TRBJ2-1
CASSPRTAGEFF
TGTGCCAGCTCACCACGGACAGCAGGGGAGTTCTTC
>.|few|TRBV20-1|TRBJ2-5
CSTPYRETQYF
TGCAGTACTCCCTACCGGGAGACCCAGTACTTC
>TRBD2|.|TRBV20-1|TRBJ2-1
CSAVQTSGRTRYLFF
TGCAGTGCAGTACAGACTAGCGGGAGGACGCGATATCTGTTCTTC
>TRBD2|many|TRBV5-1|TRBJ2-5
CASSAGLAGETQYF
TGCGCCAGCAGTGCGGGACTAGCAGGAGAGACCCAGTACTTC
>.|few|TRBV5-1|TRBJ1-4
CASSFGRGLNEKLFF
TGCGCCAGCAGCTTTGGGAGGGGACTTAATGAAAAACTGTTTTTT
>.|.|TRBV6-1|TRBJ2-1
CASGGGVGVTYNEQFF
TGTGCCAGTGGGGGTGGCGTGGGTGTAACCTACAATGAGCAGTTCTTC
>TRBD2|few|TRBV4-2|TRBJ2-1
CASSGRGTEGYNEQFF
TGTGCCAGCAGCGGGCGGGGGACCGAGGGCTACAATGAGCAGTTCTTC
>TRBD1|many|TRBV10-3|TRBJ2-1
CAISETGQGISERGRNEQFF
TGTGCCATCAGTGAGACGGGACAGGGTATATCGGAGCGGGGTCGGAATGAGCAGTTCTTC
>.|few|TRBV7-9|TRBJ1-1
CASRPGRNTEAFF
TGTGCCAGCAGGCCGGGACGGAACACTGAAGCTTTCTTT
>.|few|TRBV21-1|TRBJ2-3
CASSPWYSLAGGPDTQYF
TGTGCCAGCAGCCCCTGGTATTCTCTAGCGGGGGGGCCAGATACGCAGTATTTT
>.|.|TRBV20-1|TRBJ2-1
CSARDPGYNEQFF
TGCAGTGCTAGAGACCCGGGGTACAATGAGCAGTTCTTC
>.|.|TRBV9|TRBJ2-1
CASSPGLSNSYNEQFF
TGTGCCAGCAGTCCAGGGCTATCCAACTCCTACAATGAGCAGTTCTTC
>.|.|TRBV6-4|TRBJ1-2
CASTARHYGYTF
TGTGCCAGCACGGCCAGACACTATGGCTACACCTTC
>.|many|TRBV20-1|TRBJ1-5
CSAHNSMNQPQHF
TGCAGTGCTCACAACTCCATGAATCAGCCCCAGCATTTT
>.|many|TRBV7-2|TRBJ2-7
CASSADGANRVYEQYF
TGTGCCAGCAGCGCAGACGGTGCCAATCGGGTCTACGAGCAGTACTTC
>TRBD2|.|TRBV5-1|TRBJ2-1
CASSLVPREGEQFF
TGCGCCAGCAGCTTGGTTCCGCGGGAGGGTGAGCAGTTCTTC
>TRBD1|.|TRBV2|TRBJ2-3
CASIRGGSGYTDTQYF
TGTGCCAGCATCCGAGGGGGCAGCGGTTACACAGATACGCAGTATTTT
>.|.|TRBV7-2|TRBJ1-2
CASRPNRENYGYTF
TGTGCCAGCAGGCCAAACAGGGAAAACTATGGCTACACCTTC
>TRBD1|.|TRBV29-1|TRBJ2-7
CSVDRQGANEQYF
TGCAGCGTTGATCGACAGGGGGCAAACGAGCAGTACTTC
>.|.|TRBV11-2|TRBJ2-2
CASSFWVGTRNTGELFF
TGTGCCAGCAGCTTTTGGGTGGGGACACGGAACACCGGGGAGCTGTTTTTT
>TRBD1|.|TRBV27|TRBJ2-1
CASSKGGFSRNEQFF
TGTGCCAGCAGTAAAGGGGGCTTCTCTAGGAATGAGCAGTTCTTC
>.|few|TRBV12-3/TRBV12-4|TRBJ2-1
CASSLADSGEQFF
TGTGCCAGCAGTTTGGCAGATTCTGGTGAGCAGTTCTTC
>.|few|TRBV29-1|TRBJ2-5
CSVAGSAQETQYF
TGCAGCGTTGCGGGGTCAGCACAAGAGACCCAGTACTTC
>.|.|TRBV4-2|TRBJ1-1
CASSLTGPEMNTEAFF
TGTGCCAGCAGCCTCACGGGACCGGAAATGAACACTGAAGCTTTCTTT
>TRBD1|.|TRBV7-9|TRBJ2-2
CASSEKQGIGELFF
TGTGCCAGCAGCGAAAAACAGGGGATCGGGGAGCTGTTTTTT
>TRBD1|.|TRBV7-8|TRBJ1-1
CASSSNRGRTEAFF
TGTGCCAGCAGCTCAAACAGGGGAAGAACTGAAGCTTTCTTT
>.|.|TRBV6-2/TRBV6-3|TRBJ1-1
CASSSPQGRVMNTEAFF
TGTGCCAGCAGTTCCCCCCAGGGGCGGGTTATGAACACTGAAGCTTTCTTT
>.|.|TRBV4-2|TRBJ2-5
CASSQVLGNQETQYF
TGTGCCAGCAGCCAAGTGCTGGGGAACCAAGAGACCCAGTACTTC
>.|.|TRBV7-8|TRBJ2-5
CASRERMGYHETQYF
TGTGCCAGCAGGGAAAGGATGGGGTACCATGAGACCCAGTACTTC
>.|.|TRBV5-1|TRBJ1-2
CASSLDQGLGSDGYTF
TGCGCCAGCAGCTTGGATCAGGGGCTGGGTTCGGACGGCTACACCTTC
>TRBD1|many|TRBV29-1|TRBJ1-2
CSAMGQVEGYTF
TGCAGCGCGATGGGACAGGTGGAAGGCTACACCTTC
>.|many|TRBV7-2|TRBJ2-3
CASSSPPTLGAPYF
TGTGCCAGCAGCTCACCCCCAACACTAGGAGCCCCGTATTTT
>.|.|TRBV21-1|TRBJ2-7
CASPQMKSGTGINEQYF
TGTGCCAGCCCTCAAATGAAAAGCGGGACAGGGATTAACGAGCAGTACTTC
>.|few|TRBV6-5|TRBJ1-2
CASSYSGWREGGYTF
TGTGCCAGCAGTTACTCGGGTTGGAGGGAAGGGGGCTACACCTTC
>TRBD2|few|TRBV6-1|TRBJ2-3
CASSPPGLAGGAQYF
TGTGCCAGCAGCCCTCCGGGACTAGCGGGGGGAGCGCAGTATTTT
>.|many|TRBV20-1|TRBJ2-5
CSARDSGRGQETQYF
TGCAGTGCTAGAGATTCTGGCAGGGGCCAAGAGACCCAGTACTTC
>TRBD1|.|TRBV20-1|TRBJ2-2
CSARDPRTGVDTGELFF
TGCAGTGCTAGAGATCCTCGGACAGGGGTAGACACCGGGGAGCTGTTTTTT
>TRBD2|few|TRBV7-2|TRBJ2-7
CASSLTRTSGGGEQYF
TGTGCCAGCAGCCTGACAAGAACTAGCGGGGGTGGTGAGCAGTACTTC
>TRBD2|many|TRBV29-1|TRBJ2-7
CSVGRAGAYEQYF
TGCAGCGTTGGGAGAGCGGGAGCCTACGAGCAGTACTTC
>TRBD2|.|TRBV6-2/TRBV6-3|TRBJ2-3
CASSRPGLAGEADTQYF
TGTGCCAGCAGTCGTCCGGGACTAGCGGGGGAGGCAGATACGCAGTATTTT
>TRBD1|many|TRBV20-1|TRBJ2-7
CSAIISQGLNEQYF
TGCAGTGCAATCATATCACAGGGGCTCAACGAGCAGTACTTC
>.|few|TRBV4-2|TRBJ1-5
CASSQPMTGDVSNQPQHF
TGTGCCAGCAGCCAACCCATGACAGGAGACGTTAGCAATCAGCCCCAGCATTTT
>.|.|TRBV6-5|TRBJ2-7
CASSYSKGYEQYF
TGTGCCAGCAGTTACTCGAAGGGTTACGAGCAGTACTTC
>.|.|TRBV19|TRBJ2-5
CASSRGWAQETQYF
TGTGCCAGTAGTAGAGGATGGGCCCAGGAGACCCAGTACTTC
>.|.|TRBV28|TRBJ2-7
CASSPISSYEQYF
TGTGCCAGCAGCCCCATTAGCTCCTACGAGCAGTACTTC
>.|.|TRBV12-3/TRBV12-4|TRBJ2-7
CASSRGDTLYEQYF
TGTGCCAGCAGTCGCGGGGACACCCTCTACGAGCAGTACTTC
>TRBD1|many|TRBV5-1|TRBJ2-5
CASSTTGVQETQYF
TGCGCCAGCAGCACGACAGGGGTCCAAGAGACCCAGTACTTC
>TRBD2|few|TRBV12-3/TRBV12-4|TRBJ2-7
CASSSGLAGNLAEQYF
TGTGCCAGCAGCTCCGGACTAGCGGGAAACTTGGCCGAGCAGTACTTC
>TRBD2|.|TRBV20-1|TRBJ2-5
CSATKDGGRGETQYF
TGCAGTGCAACGAAAGATGGCGGGAGAGGGGAGACCCAGTACTTC
>TRBD2|.|TRBV5-6|TRBJ2-7
CASSLKGLPSEQYF
TGTGCCAGCAGCTTGAAGGGACTACCCAGCGAGCAGTACTTC